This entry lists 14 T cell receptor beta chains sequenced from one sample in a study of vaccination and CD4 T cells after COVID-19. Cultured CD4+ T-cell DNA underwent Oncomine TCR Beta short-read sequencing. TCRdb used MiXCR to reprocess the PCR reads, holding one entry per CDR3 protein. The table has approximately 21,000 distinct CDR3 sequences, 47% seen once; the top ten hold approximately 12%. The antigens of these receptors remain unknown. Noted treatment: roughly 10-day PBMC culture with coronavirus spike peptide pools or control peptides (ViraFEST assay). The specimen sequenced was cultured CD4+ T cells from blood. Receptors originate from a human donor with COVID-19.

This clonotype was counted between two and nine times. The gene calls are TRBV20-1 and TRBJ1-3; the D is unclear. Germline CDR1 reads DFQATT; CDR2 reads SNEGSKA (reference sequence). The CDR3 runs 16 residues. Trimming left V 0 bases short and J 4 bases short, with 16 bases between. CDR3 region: CSARDSQELGGNTIYF. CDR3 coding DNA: TGCAGTGCTAGAGATTCTCAGGAGTTAGGGGGAAACACCATATATTTT.

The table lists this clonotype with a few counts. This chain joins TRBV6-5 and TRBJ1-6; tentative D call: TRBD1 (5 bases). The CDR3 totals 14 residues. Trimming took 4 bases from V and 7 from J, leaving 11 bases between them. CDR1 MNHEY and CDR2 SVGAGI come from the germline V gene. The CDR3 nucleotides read TGTGCCAGCAGTTTCGGGACGGAGAATTCACCCCTCCACTTT. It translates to CASSFGTENSPLHF.

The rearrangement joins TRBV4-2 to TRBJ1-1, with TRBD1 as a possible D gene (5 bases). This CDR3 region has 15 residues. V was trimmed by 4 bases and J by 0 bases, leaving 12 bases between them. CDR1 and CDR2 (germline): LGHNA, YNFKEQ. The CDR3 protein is CASSPPDSLNTEAFF. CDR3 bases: TGTGCCAGCAGCCCCCCCGACAGTCTGAACACTGAAGCTTTCTTT.

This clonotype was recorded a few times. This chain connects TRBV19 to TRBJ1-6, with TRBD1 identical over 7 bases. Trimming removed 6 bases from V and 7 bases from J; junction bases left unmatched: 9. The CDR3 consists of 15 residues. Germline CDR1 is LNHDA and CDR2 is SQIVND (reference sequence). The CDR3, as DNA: TGTGCCAGTAGAACCGACAGGGCCCAAAATTCACCCCTCCACTTT. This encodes CASRTDRAQNSPLHF.

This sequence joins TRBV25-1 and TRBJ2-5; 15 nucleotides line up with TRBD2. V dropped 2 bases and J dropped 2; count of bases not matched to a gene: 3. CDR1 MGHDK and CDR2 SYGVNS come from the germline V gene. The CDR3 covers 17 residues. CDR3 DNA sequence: TGTGCCAGCAGTGAACGGACTAGCGGGGGGGTACAAGAGACCCAGTACTTC. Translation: CASSERTSGGVQETQYF.

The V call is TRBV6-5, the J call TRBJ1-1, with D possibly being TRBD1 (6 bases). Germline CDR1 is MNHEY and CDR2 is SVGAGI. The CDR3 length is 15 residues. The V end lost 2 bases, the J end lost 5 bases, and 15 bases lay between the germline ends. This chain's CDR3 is CASSYPGGGSTEAFF. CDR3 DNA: TGTGCCAGCAGTTACCCCGGGGGCGGGAGTACTGAAGCTTTCTTT.

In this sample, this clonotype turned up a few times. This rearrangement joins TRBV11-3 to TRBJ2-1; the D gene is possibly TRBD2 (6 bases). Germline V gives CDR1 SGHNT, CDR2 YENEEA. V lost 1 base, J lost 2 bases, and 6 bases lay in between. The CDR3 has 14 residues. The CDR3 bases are TGTGCCAGCAGCTTAGGCGGGGCCTACAATGAGCAGTTCTTC. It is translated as CASSLGGAYNEQFF.

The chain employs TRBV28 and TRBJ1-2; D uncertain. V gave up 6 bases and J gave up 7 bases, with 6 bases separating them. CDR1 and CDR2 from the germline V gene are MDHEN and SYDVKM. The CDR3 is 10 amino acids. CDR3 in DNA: TGTGCCAGCAGAGAGGGTGGCTACACCTTC. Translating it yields CASREGGYTF.

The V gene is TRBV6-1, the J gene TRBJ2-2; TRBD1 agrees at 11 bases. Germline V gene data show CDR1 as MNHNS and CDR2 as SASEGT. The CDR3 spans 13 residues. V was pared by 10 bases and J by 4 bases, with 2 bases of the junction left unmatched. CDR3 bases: TGTGCCACGGACAGGGGGCCCACCGGGGAGCTGTTTTTT. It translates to CATDRGPTGELFF.

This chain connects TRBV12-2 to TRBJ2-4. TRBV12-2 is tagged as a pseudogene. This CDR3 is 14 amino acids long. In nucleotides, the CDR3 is TGTGCAAGTCGCTTCCCGATTGGGGAAAACATTCAGTACTTC. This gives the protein CASRFPIGENIQYF.

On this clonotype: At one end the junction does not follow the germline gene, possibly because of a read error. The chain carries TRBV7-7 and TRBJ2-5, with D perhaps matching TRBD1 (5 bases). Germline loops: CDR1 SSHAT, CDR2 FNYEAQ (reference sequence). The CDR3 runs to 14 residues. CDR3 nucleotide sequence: TGTGCTAGCAGCCAGCAGGGTGTGGGTATGACCCAGTACTTC. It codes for CASSQQGVGMTQYF.

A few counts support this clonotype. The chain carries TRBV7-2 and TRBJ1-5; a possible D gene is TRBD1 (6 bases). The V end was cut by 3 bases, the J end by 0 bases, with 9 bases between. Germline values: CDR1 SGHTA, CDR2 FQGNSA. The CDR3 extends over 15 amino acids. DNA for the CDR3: TGTGCCAGCAGCTTCGACAGGAATAGCAATCAGCCCCAGCATTTT. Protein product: CASSFDRNSNQPQHF.

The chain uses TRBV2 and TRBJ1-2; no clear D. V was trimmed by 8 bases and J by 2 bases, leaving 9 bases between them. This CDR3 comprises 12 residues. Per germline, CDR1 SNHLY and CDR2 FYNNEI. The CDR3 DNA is TGTGCCAGCGCGACTGAAAACTATGGCTACACCTTC. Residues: CASATENYGYTF.

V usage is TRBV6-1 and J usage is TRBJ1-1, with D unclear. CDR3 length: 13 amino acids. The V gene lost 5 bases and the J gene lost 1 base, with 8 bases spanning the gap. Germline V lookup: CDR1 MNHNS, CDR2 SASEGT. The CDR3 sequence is CASSQQRNTEAFF. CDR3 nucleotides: TGTGCCAGCAGTCAACAGAGGAACACTGAAGCTTTCTTT.